A selection of T cell receptor beta chains follows, all from one sample in a study of blood T cell repertoires in COVID-19. Clones were sequenced by immunoSEQ multiplex PCR, and TCRdb holds only the in-frame ones, with some missing. The sample consists of just under 90,000 clones, 60% to 80% of them appearing once. The specimen was peripheral blood. These receptors all come from a woman of 80 years or more with acute or convalescent COVID-19. Each CDR3 is given with its conserved first and last residue. A D gene is named only where the DNA matches it firmly. Clone sizes are given selectively: once, few, many, or a class where the clone is expanded.

j_call d_call v_call clone_size cdr3_nt cdr3_aa
TRBJ1-1 - TRBV15 - TGTGCCACCAGCAGAGATTACGGTACCACTGAAGCTTTCTTT CATSRDYGTTEAFF
TRBJ1-2 - TRBV29-1 - TGCAGCGTTTCGAGCGACGCTAACTATGGCTACACCTTC CSVSSDANYGYTF
TRBJ2-7 TRBD2 TRBV4-2 - TGTGCCAGCAGCCAAAGAGGTAGCGGGGCCTACGAGCAGTACTTC CASSQRGSGAYEQYF
TRBJ2-3 TRBD2 TRBV29-1 - TGCAGCGTTGAAGAAGGGCTAGCGGCAGATACGCAGTATTTT CSVEEGLAADTQYF
TRBJ2-5 - TRBV4-3 - TGCGCCAGCAGCCAAGATGCGGCGGCTCAAGAGACCCAGTACTTC CASSQDAAAQETQYF
TRBJ1-2 TRBD1 TRBV18 - TGTGCCAGCTCACCTCGGGACAGGGTGTCGAATGGCTACACCTTC CASSPRDRVSNGYTF
TRBJ1-6 - TRBV14 - TGTGCCAGCAGCCCGTCGTTTGCGGAGAGCTCACCCCTCCACTTT CASSPSFAESSPLHF
TRBJ1-2 - TRBV4-2 - TGTGCCAGCAGCCAAGATACCGGCGGCTACTATGGCTACACCTTC CASSQDTGGYYGYTF
TRBJ2-3 TRBD2 TRBV7-9 - TGTGCCAGCAGCTTATCACTAGCGGGGATCACAGATACGCAGTATTTT CASSLSLAGITDTQYF
TRBJ1-6 - TRBV28 once TGTGCCAGCAGTTGGGGGGAGAATCTTAATTCACCCCTCCACTTT CASSWGENLNSPLHF
TRBJ2-1 TRBD2 TRBV5-1 few TGCGCCAGCAGAGCTAGACTAGCCCCTAGGGAGTACAATGAGCAGTTCTTC CASRARLAPREYNEQFF
TRBJ1-5 - TRBV28 - TGTGCCAGCTTATCGGGGGGGAGTCAGCCCCAGCATTTT CASLSGGSQPQHF
TRBJ2-7 TRBD2 TRBV13 - TGTGCCAGCAGTTCCCATAGCGGGGCTCTCTACGAGCAGTACTTC CASSSHSGALYEQYF
TRBJ1-5 - TRBV7-9 once TGTGCCAGCAGCTTAGGGGGGGATCAGCCCCAGCATTTT CASSLGGDQPQHF
TRBJ1-2 TRBD1 TRBV20-1 - TGCAGTGCTCGTGGCCCGGGACAGGGACTAAAGGATGGCTACACCTTC CSARGPGQGLKDGYTF
TRBJ2-7 TRBD1 TRBV4-1 - TGCGCCAGCAGCCTACGGGACAGGGGAACCTACGAGCAGTACTTC CASSLRDRGTYEQYF
TRBJ2-3 TRBD2 TRBV11-2 - TGTGCCAGCAGCTTAGCGGTAGCGGGGGCCACAGATACGCAGTATTTT CASSLAVAGATDTQYF
TRBJ1-6 - TRBV6-1 - TGTGCCAGCAGTGAAGCAATCGTCGCAGGGGAAGGATCACCCCTCCACTTT CASSEAIVAGEGSPLHF
TRBJ2-7 - TRBV20-1 - TGCAGTGCTAGCCCTTCCTACGAGCAGTACTTC CSASPSYEQYF
TRBJ1-4 - TRBV5-6 - TGTGCCAGCAGGCGTTCCGGGAAGATGGCTGAAAAACTGTTTTTT CASRRSGKMAEKLFF
TRBJ1-2 - TRBV5-8 - TGTGCCAGCAGCATCGGGGACACAAACTATGGCTACACCTTC CASSIGDTNYGYTF
TRBJ2-7 TRBD1 TRBV27 - TGTGCCAGCAGTCCTTTGTGGCCGGGACAGGGCTACGAGCAGTACTTC CASSPLWPGQGYEQYF
TRBJ1-2 - TRBV2 - TGTGCCAGCAGTGAAGCTAGTCAGGGCCAAGGCTACACCTTC CASSEASQGQGYTF
TRBJ2-5 TRBD1 TRBV7-3 - TGTGCCAGCAGCCCCGGACAGGCAGAGACCCAGTACTTC CASSPGQAETQYF
TRBJ1-5 TRBD1 TRBV30 - TGTGCCTGGAGTAATGGGGACAGTAGCAATCAGCCCCAGCATTTT CAWSNGDSSNQPQHF
TRBJ2-7 TRBD1 TRBV19 - TGTGCCAGTGAAAAGCAGGGGGCGATTTACGAGCAGTACTTC CASEKQGAIYEQYF
TRBJ2-1 - TRBV18 - TGTGCCAGCTCACCATTTCCCCACGGTGAGCAGTTCTTC CASSPFPHGEQFF
TRBJ2-3 - TRBV5-6 - TGTGCCAGCAGCCCGGGCGGGAGCACAGATACGCAGTATTTT CASSPGGSTDTQYF
TRBJ1-1 - TRBV11-2 once TGTGCCAGCAGCTTGGGGGGGGTCACTGAAGCTTTCTTT CASSLGGVTEAFF
TRBJ2-1 TRBD1 TRBV6-2/TRBV6-3 few TGTGCCAGCAGCCTTCCCTACGCGCCGGGACAGGCGAGCTCCTACAATGAGCAGTTCTTC CASSLPYAPGQASSYNEQFF
TRBJ1-1 TRBD1 TRBV5-1 - TGCGCCAGCAGCTTGGGGGGACAGCCCAGAGTTGAAGCTTTCTTT CASSLGGQPRVEAFF
TRBJ1-1 TRBD1 TRBV12-3/TRBV12-4 - TGTGCCAGCAAACTAACCGGGACAGAGGAAGCTTTCTTT CASKLTGTEEAFF
TRBJ2-2 - TRBV2 - TGTGCCAGCAGTGAACAGGTCCAAAACACCGGGGAGCTGTTTTTT CASSEQVQNTGELFF
TRBJ1-3 - TRBV7-9 medium-sized TGTGCCAGCAGCTTTAACAGGACCATATATTTT CASSFNRTIYF
TRBJ2-6 - TRBV19 few TGTGCCAGTAGTTACACAGGGTATGGGGCCAACGTCCTGACTTTC CASSYTGYGANVLTF
TRBJ1-2 - TRBV9 - TGTGCCAGCAACGTAGGGGGAGGGGAGGCCTATGGCTACACCTTC CASNVGGGEAYGYTF
TRBJ1-4 TRBD1 TRBV18 - TGTGCCAGCTCGATGGGACAGGGTACAACTAATGAAAAACTGTTTTTT CASSMGQGTTNEKLFF
TRBJ1-2 - TRBV6-2/TRBV6-3 - TGTGCCAGCAGTTACTCGTCAGTCTATGGCTACACCTTC CASSYSSVYGYTF
TRBJ1-4 - TRBV9 - TGTGCCAGCAGCGCCTGGGGGGGTAATGAAAAACTGTTTTTT CASSAWGGNEKLFF
TRBJ2-3 TRBD2 TRBV7-3 - TGTGCCAGCAGCCCGGGGGGGTTCACAGATACGCAGTATTTT CASSPGGFTDTQYF
TRBJ1-4 TRBD1 TRBV5-1 - TGCGCCAGCAGCTTGGCCGCAGGGGGAAAGGAAAAACTGTTTTTT CASSLAAGGKEKLFF
TRBJ2-7 TRBD1 TRBV7-6 few TGTGCCAGCAGCCCCGGGACAGGGGTCGAGCAGTACTTC CASSPGTGVEQYF
TRBJ1-5 TRBD1 TRBV6-2/TRBV6-3 - TGTGCCAGCAGTGCGACAGGGGGGCCCCAGCATTTT CASSATGGPQHF